The 24 T cell receptor beta chains below all came from one sample that was sequenced in a study of blood T cell repertoires in COVID-19 (dated by TCRdb to the early 2020s). The protocol used for the library was the immunoSEQ multiplex PCR assay. TCRdb mirrors the immuneACCESS table, restricted to in-frame sequences. Some clones are absent from its copies; in checked studies, under half trace to an unresolved V gene, and the reason for the others is unknown. In all, the sample holds around 100,000 clones, and under 80% of those were seen once. In total, the top ten clones hold 20% to 25% of the sample. The specimen was peripheral blood. Receptors were obtained from a man in his 70s with active or convalescent COVID-19.

The chain joins TRBV7-3 to TRBJ2-1, with 15 bases lining up with TRBD2. The V gene's germline CDR1 is SGHTA and CDR2 FQGTGA. V lost 4 bases, J lost 4 bases, and 8 bases stayed unmatched. The CDR3 consists of 18 residues. The CDR3 region has the DNA TGTGCCAGCAGCTCTTTAGGACTAGCGGGAGGGGGTTACAATGAGCAGTTCTTC. This translates into CASSSLGLAGGGYNEQFF. Supplemented by reference TRBV7-3 and TRBJ2-1, the full variable domain reads GAGVSQTPSNKVTEKGKYVELRCDPISGHTALYWYRQSLGQGPEFLIYFQGTGAADDSGLPNDRFFAVRPEGSVSTLKIQRTERGDSAVYLCASSSLGLAGGGYNEQFFGPGTRLTVL.

CDR3 nucleotide sequence: TGTGCCAGCAGCTTGGGCCTCAGGGAAAGGCCCCAGCATTTT. This codes for CASSLGLRERPQHF. The chain joins TRBV5-6 to TRBJ1-5, with D perhaps matching TRBD1 (5 bases). V lost 0 bases, J lost 9 bases, and 13 bases lay in between. CDR3 length: 14 residues. Per the germline V gene, CDR1 is SGHDT and CDR2 is YYEEEE.

The chain uses TRBV9 and TRBJ2-2; 11 bases align to TRBD2. This CDR3 spans 16 amino acids. Germline trimming cut 0 bases from V and 5 bases from J; bases unmatched to any gene: 3. Germline lookup yields CDR1 SGDLS and CDR2 YYNGEE. The CDR3 sequence is CASSVETSGKTGELFF. The CDR3 nucleotides read TGTGCCAGCAGCGTAGAGACTAGCGGGAAAACCGGGGAGCTGTTTTTT.

The genes are TRBV3-1 (or the pseudogene TRBV3-2) and TRBJ1-1; D gene unclear. Trimming cost V 6 bases and J 1 base, with 9 bases left between them. Germline V gene data show CDR1 as LGHDT and CDR2 as YNNKEL (reference sequence). This CDR3 contains 13 residues. This CDR3 is CASRRAPNTEAFF. The CDR3 region has the DNA TGTGCCAGCAGGAGAGCCCCGAACACTGAAGCTTTCTTT.

The gene calls are TRBV6-2 or TRBV6-3 and TRBJ2-7; TRBD1 aligns across 9 bases. V lost 4 bases to trimming and J lost 5 bases; unmatched junction nucleotides: 6. CDR1 MNHEY and CDR2 SVGEGT come from the germline V gene. The CDR3 runs to 14 residues. For the CDR3, the DNA is TGTGCCAGCAGTTCCGCGGACAGGGGCGACGAGCAGTACTTC. Its protein product is CASSSADRGDEQYF.

This chain connects TRBV6-2 or TRBV6-3 to TRBJ2-5; D is uncertain. The germline gives CDR1 MNHEY, CDR2 SVGEGT. The V gene lost 0 bases and the J gene lost 2 bases, with 7 bases spanning the gap. This CDR3 is built from 14 residues. This CDR3 is CASSYSSRQETQYF. As DNA, the CDR3 is TGTGCCAGCAGTTACTCGAGTCGACAAGAGACCCAGTACTTC.

In its sample, this clone was seen a few times. This chain links TRBV4-2 with TRBJ1-5; D uncertain. This CDR3 has 15 residues. The V end was cut by 3 bases, the J end by 8 bases, with 17 bases between. Germline V gene sequence: CDR1 LGHNA, CDR2 YNFKEQ. In nucleotides, the CDR3 is TGTGCCAGCAGCCAGTCTAATACCCGGGGAGAGCCCCAGCATTTT. Translated, it gives CASSQSNTRGEPQHF.

This chain links TRBV2 with TRBJ2-1; D unresolved. Germline assignment: CDR1 SNHLY and CDR2 FYNNEI. V was pared by 3 bases and J by 6 bases, with 9 bases between. The CDR3 totals 13 residues. In DNA form, the CDR3 reads TGTGCCAGCAGTGATGAGACGGGCAATGAGCAGTTCTTC. This encodes CASSDETGNEQFF.

The chain is built from TRBV11-2 and TRBJ2-1; 7 nucleotides agree with TRBD2. V shed 5 bases, J shed 8 bases, and the junction held 3 bases outside the gene matches. The CDR3 runs 12 residues. Looked up from germline, CDR1 is SGHAT and CDR2 is FQNNGV. The CDR3 protein is CASSPRGDEQFF. In DNA, the CDR3 is TGTGCCAGCAGCCCCCGGGGGGATGAGCAGTTCTTC.

The V call is TRBV3-1 (or the pseudogene TRBV3-2), the J call TRBJ1-4; 8 bases line up with TRBD1. The V gene's germline CDR1 is LGHDT and CDR2 YNNKEL (reference sequence). This CDR3 region has 14 residues. The J segment lost 7 bases and the V segment lost 1 base, leaving 2 bases of the junction unmatched. The CDR3 DNA follows: TGTGCCAGCAGCCAAGGACAGGGGCGTGAAAAACTGTTTTTT. It codes for CASSQGQGREKLFF.

CDR3 DNA: TGTGCCAGCTTGACAGGGGCGACCTCTGGAAACACCATATATTTT. Translation gives CASLTGATSGNTIYF. The chain has TRBV28 and TRBJ1-3; TRBD1 matches 8 bases. There are 15 residues in the CDR3. Looked up from germline, CDR1 is MDHEN and CDR2 is SYDVKM. V lost 8 bases, J lost 0 bases, and 6 bases stayed unmatched.

The genes are TRBV12-1 and TRBJ1-2; the DNA was not used to check the table's D call, TRBD1. TRBV12-1 is tagged as a pseudogene. CDR3 length equals 12 residues. This CDR3 is CASSSTGLGYTF. The CDR3 bases are TGTGCCAGCAGCTCGACAGGGTTAGGCTACACCTTC.

This rearrangement joins TRBV18 to TRBJ2-5; 10 bases fit TRBD2. CDR1 and CDR2 from the germline V gene are KGHSH and LQKENI. The CDR3 is made up of 15 amino acids. After removal of 0 bases from V and 4 bases from J, the junction contained 2 bases not matched to a gene. The CDR3 sequence: CASSPPSSGGETQYF. CDR3 nucleotides: TGTGCCAGCTCACCACCGTCTAGCGGGGGAGAGACCCAGTACTTC.

The chain has TRBV6-5 and TRBJ2-1, with 8 bases matching TRBD2. V lost 7 bases to trimming and J lost 2 bases; unmatched junction nucleotides: 7. The CDR3 consists of 15 residues. In germline, CDR1 is MNHEY, CDR2 SVGAGI. The CDR3 nucleotides read TGTGCCAGCACAGCAAGCGGGGGACCCTACAATGAGCAGTTCTTC. Amino acids: CASTASGGPYNEQFF.

This sequence joins TRBV30 and TRBJ1-6, with a possible D match to TRBD1 (6 bases). Germline assignment: CDR1 GTSNPN and CDR2 SVGIG (reference sequence). The CDR3 length is 14 residues. V dropped 3 bases and J dropped 12 bases, with 18 bases sitting between them. The CDR3 coding sequence is TGTGCCTGGAGGGGGTCCTGGGACATCCTACCCCTCCACTTT. As protein: CAWRGSWDILPLHF.

The chain couples TRBV14 to TRBJ1-4; D uncertain. The V end lost 6 bases, the J end lost 4 bases, and 9 bases lay between the germline ends. The length of the CDR3 is 13 residues. Germline values: CDR1 SGHDN, CDR2 FVKESK. In nucleotides, the CDR3 is TGTGCCAGCAGGCGGGGAATTAATGAAAAACTGTTTTTT. This encodes CASRRGINEKLFF.

The chain combines TRBV5-1 with TRBJ1-4; the match to TRBD1 covers 9 bases. CDR3 length equals 18 residues. Germline V lookup: CDR1 SGHRS, CDR2 YFSETQ. The J segment lost 5 bases and the V segment lost 4 bases, leaving 15 bases of the junction unmatched. CDR3 residues: CASSPYSTGGPQNEKLFF. The CDR3 DNA reads TGCGCCAGCAGCCCTTATTCCACAGGGGGCCCCCAAAATGAAAAACTGTTTTTT.

The sample holds a few counts of this clone. The rearrangement links TRBV6-5 to TRBJ1-1; possibly TRBD1 for D (5 bases). Trimming took off 6 bases at V and 11 bases at J, with 13 bases between the two ends. The CDR3 has 11 residues. Germline CDR1 and CDR2: MNHEY and SVGAGI. This chain's CDR3 is CASRTRERAFF. The CDR3 DNA is TGTGCCAGCAGGACCAGGGAACGGGCTTTCTTT.

Only one count was recorded for this clone. The chain links TRBV12-3 or TRBV12-4 to TRBJ1-1, with 7 bases lining up with TRBD1. Trimming took 6 bases from V and 5 from J; bases not matched to a gene: 6. This CDR3 has 13 residues. In nucleotides, the CDR3 is TGTGCCAGCAGCCAAACAGGGGTTACTGAAGCTTTCTTT. Encoded protein: CASSQTGVTEAFF.

The sample holds a few counts of this clone. The gene calls are TRBV5-8 and TRBJ1-1, with D hard to call. The CDR3 consists of 14 residues. Trimming stripped 0 bases from V and 5 bases from J, with 11 bases between. Germline assignment: CDR1 SGHTS and CDR2 YDEGEE. In DNA, the CDR3 is TGTGCCAGCAGCTTGGTTCCCTCGAGGACTGAAGCTTTCTTT. Its translation: CASSLVPSRTEAFF.

The V call is TRBV6-1, the J call TRBJ2-3; D may be TRBD2 (7 bases). This CDR3 region has 16 residues. With 3 bases removed from V and 5 bases from J, the gap between germline ends came to 18 bases. Per the germline V gene, CDR1 is MNHNS and CDR2 is SASEGT. The chain's CDR3 is CASSDIRGARVDTQYF. The CDR3 nucleotides read TGTGCCAGCAGTGACATACGGGGGGCGAGGGTAGATACGCAGTATTTT.

This clone has a handful of counts. In DNA, the CDR3 is TGTGCCAGTAGGCTTACAGGGGCGAATGGCTACACCTTC. It yields the protein CASRLTGANGYTF. The rearrangement links TRBV19 to TRBJ1-2; 7 positions match TRBD1. CDR3 size: 13 residues. Germline CDR1 is LNHDA and CDR2 is SQIVND (reference sequence). V lost 6 bases and J lost 6; bases outside the gene matches: 7.

The chain has TRBV19 and TRBJ2-1, with 10 bases aligning to TRBD1. J lost 5 bases, V lost 6 bases, and 4 bases had no gene match. Per the germline V gene, CDR1 is LNHDA and CDR2 is SQIVND (reference sequence). This CDR3 comprises 14 residues. CDR3 in DNA: TGTGCCAGTAGGGGACAGGGGTTCGACAATGAGCAGTTCTTC. Translation gives CASRGQGFDNEQFF.

This chain connects TRBV7-9 to TRBJ1-4; D remains ambiguous. Germline loops: CDR1 SEHNR, CDR2 FQNEAQ (reference sequence). Trimming left V 2 bases short and J 0 bases short, with 7 bases between. There are 15 residues in the CDR3. CDR3 in DNA: TGTGCCAGCAGCTTATTACAACCAACTAATGAAAAACTGTTTTTT. It specifies CASSLLQPTNEKLFF.